This T cell receptor (beta chain) was identified in a study of T cells in Graves' hyperthyroidism and ophthalmopathy. Notes on the study in general: Stable hyperthyroidism and ophthalmopathy were separated using 13 V-J signatures. Appearing also in blood were most of the thyroid clonotypes expanded above 0.001.

Diagnostic assessment was based on clinical symptoms, serum thyroxine and TRAb, thyroid ultrasound and orbital computed tomography. Blood was obtained at the first hyperthyroidism diagnosis, which preceded any ophthalmopathy symptoms. Template material for amplifying TCR beta CDR3 regions consisted of RNA transcripts. Using the HTBI primer set, a first-round RT-PCR was run on the TCR CDR3. TCRdb passed the multiplex PCR reads through MiXCR, listing each CDR3 protein once. The sample shows 350,000 to 450,000 distinct CDR3 sequences, approximately 18% of them seen only once. This clonotype was observed many times. Its cognate antigen is unknown. Germline V gene sequence: CDR1 SGHDT, CDR2 YYEEEE. This CDR3 is built from 18 residues. V was trimmed by 4 bases and J by 9 bases, leaving 29 bases between them.

The TCR comes from a woman aged 25 to 39 with Graves' hyperthyroidism that later progressed to Graves' ophthalmopathy. The specimen was blood. The chain joins TRBV5-6 to TRBJ2-1; weak D call: TRBD2 (5 bases). The CDR3 protein is CASSQDDMGDTYYGEQFF. CDR3 DNA sequence: TGTGCCAGCAGCCAAGACGATATGGGAGACACGTATTACGGTGAGCAGTTCTTC.